Listed below are T cell receptor beta chains from one sample, sequenced in a study of cytomegalovirus exposure and HLA in healthy donors. TCRdb's table, derived via immunoSEQ multiplex PCR, lists solely in-frame clones and lacks some. This table lists some 120,000 clones. The sequencing input was PBMCs. The source is a woman aged 55-69 years in good health and CMV-seronegative. Both conserved end residues are part of each CDR3. Fields, in order: V gene, D gene, J gene, CDR3 DNA, CDR3 protein. The D gene is left open where the match is weak.

V gene: TRBV5-1
D gene: TRBD2
J gene: TRBJ2-1
CDR3 DNA: TGCGCCAGCAGGCGGGAGCCCTACAATGAGCAGTTCTTC
CDR3 protein: CASRREPYNEQFF

V gene: TRBV19
D gene: TRBD1
J gene: TRBJ1-2
CDR3 DNA: TGTGCCAGTACCTACTTGCAAACAGGGGGCATAGATGGCTACACCTTC
CDR3 protein: CASTYLQTGGIDGYTF

V gene: TRBV19
D gene: TRBD1
J gene: TRBJ2-7
CDR3 DNA: TGTGCCAGTAGTAGACAGGGCGTGTATTCCTTC
CDR3 protein: CASSRQGVYSF

V gene: TRBV2
D gene: TRBD1
J gene: TRBJ1-1
CDR3 DNA: TGTGCCAGCGGGACAGGAGGATTGAACACTGAAGCTTTCTTT
CDR3 protein: CASGTGGLNTEAFF

V gene: TRBV9
D gene: -
J gene: TRBJ2-1
CDR3 DNA: TGTGCCAGCAGCGTAGGGTCTAGCAGTAACAATGAGCAGTTCTTC
CDR3 protein: CASSVGSSSNNEQFF

V gene: TRBV7-7
D gene: TRBD2
J gene: TRBJ2-1
CDR3 DNA: TGTGCTAGCAGCTTAGGTTCAGTCGGGCTAGCGGAAAGTTACAATGAGCAGTTCTTC
CDR3 protein: CASSLGSVGLAESYNEQFF

V gene: TRBV27
D gene: TRBD2
J gene: TRBJ2-1
CDR3 DNA: TGTGCCAGCAGTTCCGGACTAGCGGGAGCATTCTTC
CDR3 protein: CASSSGLAGAFF

V gene: TRBV13
D gene: TRBD1
J gene: TRBJ2-3
CDR3 DNA: TGTGCCAGCAGCGCCAGGGGACAGGGGAGAAGCACAGATACGCAGTATTTT
CDR3 protein: CASSARGQGRSTDTQYF

V gene: TRBV9
D gene: -
J gene: TRBJ2-2
CDR3 DNA: TGTGCCAGCAGCGTAGACGGGAGCGGCACCGGGGAGCTGTTTTTT
CDR3 protein: CASSVDGSGTGELFF

V gene: TRBV11-2
D gene: -
J gene: TRBJ1-6
CDR3 DNA: TGTGCCAGCAGCTTAGCCGGGCAGCCGGGGAGACTTCCCCTCCACTTT
CDR3 protein: CASSLAGQPGRLPLHF

V gene: TRBV5-6
D gene: TRBD1
J gene: TRBJ1-6
CDR3 DNA: TGTGCCAGCAGCTCATTCGGTGGGGACAGAGCGGTTAGTCCCCTCCACTTT
CDR3 protein: CASSSFGGDRAVSPLHF

V gene: TRBV6-5
D gene: TRBD2
J gene: TRBJ2-3
CDR3 DNA: TGTGCCAGCAGTTACGGGACTAGCGGACCAGATACGCAGTATTTT
CDR3 protein: CASSYGTSGPDTQYF

V gene: TRBV7-9
D gene: -
J gene: TRBJ2-1
CDR3 DNA: TGTGCCAGCAGCTTGGCCCACAATGAGCAGTTCTTC
CDR3 protein: CASSLAHNEQFF

V gene: TRBV5-4
D gene: -
J gene: TRBJ2-7
CDR3 DNA: TGTGCCAGCAGCACCGGGATGAGGGCTTACGAGCAGTACTTC
CDR3 protein: CASSTGMRAYEQYF

V gene: TRBV5-1
D gene: TRBD1
J gene: TRBJ2-2
CDR3 DNA: TGCGCCAGCAGCCAACTAGGGACAGCCCTGAACACCGGGGAGCTGTTTTTT
CDR3 protein: CASSQLGTALNTGELFF

V gene: TRBV6-6
D gene: -
J gene: TRBJ2-5
CDR3 DNA: TGTGCCAGCAGTTACGGCGCAGGACAAGAGACCCAGTACTTC
CDR3 protein: CASSYGAGQETQYF

V gene: TRBV28
D gene: -
J gene: TRBJ2-3
CDR3 DNA: TGTGCCAGCAGTGCCTACCGGGGGATACGGAGCACAGATACGCAGTATTTT
CDR3 protein: CASSAYRGIRSTDTQYF

V gene: TRBV5-6
D gene: TRBD1
J gene: TRBJ2-7
CDR3 DNA: TGTGCCAGCAGCTTGAGAGGGGGGGACAGGGCTAATAGGGAGCAGTACTTC
CDR3 protein: CASSLRGGDRANREQYF

V gene: TRBV5-6
D gene: -
J gene: TRBJ1-1
CDR3 DNA: TGTGCCAGCAGCGCGGGACGGAGGAACACTGAAGCTTTCTTT
CDR3 protein: CASSAGRRNTEAFF

V gene: TRBV10-1
D gene: -
J gene: TRBJ2-3
CDR3 DNA: TGCGCCAGCAGTGAGCATGCCCAGGGGTCAGATACGCAGTATTTT
CDR3 protein: CASSEHAQGSDTQYF

V gene: TRBV29-1
D gene: TRBD1
J gene: TRBJ1-5
CDR3 DNA: TGCAGCGTTGGGACAGGAAATCAGCCCCAGCATTTT
CDR3 protein: CSVGTGNQPQHF

V gene: TRBV6-5
D gene: TRBD2
J gene: TRBJ2-7
CDR3 DNA: TGTGCCAGGTGGTCTGTAGGCGGGGGCTACGAGCAGTACTTC
CDR3 protein: CARWSVGGGYEQYF

V gene: TRBV5-1
D gene: -
J gene: TRBJ2-3
CDR3 DNA: TGCGCCAGCCGGGCTAGCTGGACTGCCACATCAGATACGCAGTATTTT
CDR3 protein: CASRASWTATSDTQYF

V gene: TRBV5-1
D gene: -
J gene: TRBJ1-2
CDR3 DNA: TGCGCCAGCAGCTTGGGCGGCCCTATCGATGGCTACACCTTC
CDR3 protein: CASSLGGPIDGYTF

V gene: TRBV6-1
D gene: -
J gene: TRBJ2-3
CDR3 DNA: TGTGCCAGCAGTGAAAGGGTCGCGGGGTCTAGCACAGATACGCAGTATTTT
CDR3 protein: CASSERVAGSSTDTQYF

V gene: TRBV28
D gene: TRBD1
J gene: TRBJ1-2
CDR3 DNA: TGTGCCAGCAGTTCCCCGACAGGGGGAGTCTATGGCTACACCTTC
CDR3 protein: CASSSPTGGVYGYTF

V gene: TRBV6-6
D gene: -
J gene: TRBJ1-1
CDR3 DNA: TGTGCCAGCAGTCTAGGGGAACAGAACACTGAAGCTTTCTTT
CDR3 protein: CASSLGEQNTEAFF

V gene: TRBV5-1
D gene: TRBD2
J gene: TRBJ2-1
CDR3 DNA: TGCGCCAGCAGCTTGTTGACGGGAGGAACCTACAATGAGCAGTTCTTC
CDR3 protein: CASSLLTGGTYNEQFF

V gene: TRBV6-1
D gene: -
J gene: TRBJ2-7
CDR3 DNA: TGTGCCAGCAGTGAACGTGCTGGGGCAATGTACGAGCAGTACTTC
CDR3 protein: CASSERAGAMYEQYF

V gene: TRBV4-1
D gene: TRBD1
J gene: TRBJ2-1
CDR3 DNA: TGCGCCAGCAGCCGAGGACAGGGTGGTGAGCAGTTCTTC
CDR3 protein: CASSRGQGGEQFF

V gene: TRBV9
D gene: -
J gene: TRBJ1-2
CDR3 DNA: TGTGCCAGCAGCCCATCCAGGTCCAGTAACTATGGCTACACCTTC
CDR3 protein: CASSPSRSSNYGYTF

V gene: TRBV19
D gene: -
J gene: TRBJ1-3
CDR3 DNA: TGTGCCAGTAGCAGTGACAGGTCCTCTGGAAACACCATATATTTT
CDR3 protein: CASSSDRSSGNTIYF

V gene: TRBV14
D gene: -
J gene: TRBJ2-1
CDR3 DNA: TGTGCCAGCAGCCCAGAACGGGGATCCTCGGGGTACAATGAGCAGTTCTTC
CDR3 protein: CASSPERGSSGYNEQFF